These 24 T cell receptor beta chains were all obtained from the same sample, sequenced in a study of blood T cell repertoires in COVID-19. Assay: immunoSEQ multiplex PCR; the TCRdb copy retains only in-frame clones and omits some. The sample contains approximately 65,000 clones, about nine tenths of which appear only once. The sample comprised peripheral blood. The source is a woman in her late teens or twenties with acute or convalescent COVID-19.

The chain combines TRBV11-2 with TRBJ2-1, with a weak D call TRBD2 (6 bases). The V and J ends lost 5 bases and 3 bases respectively, with 20 bases between them. The CDR3 has 17 amino acids. Germline CDR1 and CDR2: SGHAT and FQNNGV. The CDR3 loop reads CASSQSPAGRNYNEQFF. CDR3 nucleotide sequence: TGTGCCAGCAGCCAATCCCCGGCGGGGCGAAACTACAATGAGCAGTTCTTC.

The V gene is TRBV6-5, the J gene TRBJ1-1; TRBD1 aligns across 9 bases. The ends lost 6 bases at V and 4 bases at J; junction bases unmatched: 6. The germline gives CDR1 MNHEY, CDR2 SVGAGI. This CDR3 has 14 amino acids. The CDR3 reads CASRTSTGGTEAFF. CDR3 in DNA: TGTGCCAGCAGAACCTCGACAGGGGGCACTGAAGCTTTCTTT.

To note about this clone: Germline and junction disagree at one end, which may indicate a read error. This chain links TRBV7-2 with TRBJ2-5, with TRBD2 matching over 7 bases. Germline values: CDR1 SGHTA, CDR2 FQGNSA. The CDR3 is 15 residues long. The CDR3 bases are TGTGCCAGCAGGTTAGGAGCTAGCGGACAAGAGACCCAGTACTTC. Translation gives CASRLGASGQETQYF. The full variable domain, its missing parts supplied by reference TRBV7-2 and TRBJ2-5, is GAGVSQSPSNKVTEKGKDVELRCDPISGHTALYWYRQSLGQGLEFLIYFQGNSAPDKSGLPSDRFSAERTGGSVSTLTIQRTQQEDSAVYLCASRLGASGQETQYFGPGTRLLVL.

The chain carries TRBV11-3 and TRBJ2-1, with TRBD2 matching over 12 bases. CDR1 and CDR2 from the germline V gene are SGHNT and YENEEA. The V gene end was trimmed by 3 bases and the J gene end by 9 bases; junction bases not matched to a gene: 15. This CDR3 spans 18 amino acids. CDR3 sequence: CASSLGQTSGGQRAEQFF. The CDR3 DNA sequence: TGTGCCAGCAGCTTGGGTCAGACTAGCGGGGGCCAGAGGGCTGAGCAGTTCTTC.

The CDR3 protein is CASSLLDRPNTEAFF. Written as DNA, the CDR3 is TGCGCCAGCAGCTTGCTGGACAGGCCGAACACTGAAGCTTTCTTT. The chain carries TRBV5-1 and TRBJ1-1; 7 positions match TRBD1. CDR3 length: 15 residues. In germline, CDR1 is SGHRS, CDR2 YFSETQ. Unmatched junction bases numbered 4, after V lost 1 base and J lost 1 base.

This chain joins TRBV7-9 and TRBJ1-4; unclear D gene. From germline, CDR1 is SEHNR and CDR2 FQNEAQ (reference sequence). This CDR3 has 17 residues. Trimming stripped 5 bases from V and 3 bases from J, with 19 bases between. CDR3 protein: CASSPGERPGSNEKLFF. CDR3 bases: TGTGCCAGCAGCCCTGGGGAGCGCCCGGGGTCTAATGAAAAACTGTTTTTT.

The rearrangement links TRBV5-1 to TRBJ1-3; possibly TRBD1 for D (6 bases). Trimming removed 4 bases at V and 4 bases at J, with 15 bases between. Germline CDR1 is SGHRS and CDR2 is YFSETQ. The CDR3 is 15 amino acids. The CDR3 region is CASSPKVGAGNTIYF. CDR3 in DNA: TGCGCCAGCAGCCCCAAGGTGGGGGCGGGAAACACCATATATTTT.

The rearrangement links TRBV3-1 (or the pseudogene TRBV3-2) to TRBJ2-1, with a tentative D call TRBD2 (6 bases). The length of the CDR3 is 17 residues. The germline V and J ends were trimmed by 0 bases and 3 bases, with 15 bases remaining between them. The germline V gene encodes CDR1 LGHDT and CDR2 YNNKEL (reference sequence). The CDR3 region is CASSQDLPGVSYNEQFF. In DNA, the CDR3 is TGTGCCAGCAGCCAAGATCTTCCGGGGGTCAGCTACAATGAGCAGTTCTTC.

This chain links TRBV14 with TRBJ1-1, with D unresolved. CDR1 SGHDN and CDR2 FVKESK come from the germline V gene. The CDR3 runs to 12 residues. Between the trimmed V and J ends, which lost 5 bases and 4 bases, there was a span of 8 bases. CDR3 region: CASSVGGTEAFF. The CDR3 DNA follows: TGTGCCAGCAGCGTCGGCGGCACTGAAGCTTTCTTT.

The rearrangement joins TRBV30 to TRBJ1-1; no definite D call. This CDR3 spans 11 amino acids. V was shortened by 2 bases and J by 10 bases, with 11 bases between the two germline ends. Germline-derived CDR1 and CDR2 are GTSNPN and SVGIG (reference sequence). For the CDR3, the DNA is TGTGCCTGGAGTAGAGGCGTGGGAGCTTTCTTT. It codes for CAWSRGVGAFF.

The gene calls are TRBV28 and TRBJ2-7; tentatively, D is TRBD1 (6 bases). CDR1 is MDHEN and CDR2 is SYDVKM in the germline V gene. This CDR3 spans 12 amino acids. Trimming took 4 bases from V and 3 from J, leaving 7 bases between them. The CDR3 here is CASSSDSYEQYF. DNA of the CDR3: TGTGCCAGCAGTTCGGACAGCTACGAGCAGTACTTC.

This rearrangement joins TRBV10-3 to TRBJ1-2; D uncertain. The germline CDR1 and CDR2 sequences are ENHRY and SYGVKD. This CDR3 is built from 12 residues. V was trimmed by 0 bases and J by 4 bases, leaving 3 bases between them. DNA of the CDR3: TGTGCCATCAGTGAGTCGAGCTATGGCTACACCTTC. Protein sequence: CAISESSYGYTF.

The V and J genes are TRBV7-9 and TRBJ1-4; D is unresolved. V was clipped by 2 bases and J by 14 bases, with 12 bases between them. The germline CDR1 and CDR2 sequences are SEHNR and FQNEAQ (reference sequence). There are 12 residues in the CDR3. The DNA for the CDR3 is TGTGCCAGCAGCTTAAACGAGGACTTGCTGTTTTTT. This translates into CASSLNEDLLFF.

The chain recombines TRBV4-1 with TRBJ2-1; D is possibly TRBD2 (5 bases). Trimming removed 0 bases from V and 0 bases from J, with 6 bases in between. This CDR3 spans 15 amino acids. CDR1 and CDR2 (germline): MGHRA, YSYEKL. The CDR3 DNA reads as TGCGCCAGCAGCCAAGAGGGGAGCTCCTACAATGAGCAGTTCTTC. This translates into CASSQEGSSYNEQFF.

The rearrangement uses TRBV19 and TRBJ1-1; the D is unclear. The CDR3 sequence is 13 residues long. V was shortened by 6 bases and J by 5 bases, with 13 bases between the two germline ends. CDR1 LNHDA and CDR2 SQIVND come from the germline V gene (reference sequence). In DNA, the CDR3 is TGTGCCAGTAGGTTGACTCCTGAGACTGAAGCTTTCTTT. Its translation is CASRLTPETEAFF.

The chain carries TRBV2 and TRBJ2-2; the match to TRBD1 covers 7 bases. V lost 4 bases to trimming and J lost 4 bases; unmatched junction nucleotides: 3. The germline V gene has CDR1 SNHLY and CDR2 FYNNEI. The CDR3 contains 14 residues. DNA of the CDR3: TGTGCCAGCAGTGGACAGGGTACCACCGGGGAGCTGTTTTTT. Its translation: CASSGQGTTGELFF.

The chain uses TRBV7-8 and TRBJ2-5; the D is unclear. The length of the CDR3 is 16 residues. CDR1 and CDR2 (germline): SGHVS, FQNEAQ. Trimming cost V 1 base and J 4 bases, with 16 bases left between them. The CDR3 nucleotides read TGTGCCAGCAGCTTAGAAGTAGTCGGTCTAGGAGAGACCCAGTACTTC. Its translation: CASSLEVVGLGETQYF.

The J gene is TRBJ2-5, the V gene TRBV5-8, with D hard to call. Germline V CDR1 and CDR2: SGHTS, YDEGEE. Trimming removed 3 bases from V and 0 bases from J, with 15 bases in between. The CDR3 spans 16 residues. The DNA for the CDR3 is TGTGCCAGCAGCTCCGCGACTTCTTTGTACCAAGAGACCCAGTACTTC. Amino acid sequence: CASSSATSLYQETQYF.

The J gene is TRBJ2-3, the V gene TRBV29-1, with a weak D call TRBD1 (7 bases). V was shortened by 4 bases and J by 4 bases, with 12 bases between the two germline ends. This CDR3 is 13 amino acids long. Per the germline V gene, CDR1 is SQVTM and CDR2 is ANQGSEA. The CDR3 nucleotides read TGCAGCGTTGCAGGGGGGATAGCAGATACGCAGTATTTT. This gives the protein CSVAGGIADTQYF.

This clone has a single count. The chain has TRBV6-2 or TRBV6-3 and TRBJ2-1; TRBD1 is a possible D gene (5 bases). Germline CDR1 and CDR2: MNHEY and SVGEGT. The ends were cut back, 6 bases at V and 4 bases at J, with 13 bases in the middle. The CDR3 is made up of 14 amino acids. CDR3 sequence reads: CASSDLGQYNEQFF. CDR3 coding DNA: TGTGCCAGCAGCGACCTTGGACAATACAATGAGCAGTTCTTC.

This clone was picked up a small number of times. This chain connects TRBV7-6 to TRBJ1-1, with TRBD1 as a possible D gene (5 bases). The CDR3 spans 13 residues. The germline gives CDR1 SGHVS, CDR2 FNYEAQ. V was trimmed by 4 bases and J by 1 base, leaving 7 bases between them. In nucleotides, the CDR3 is TGTGCCAGCAGCTCCCAGGGGAACACTGAAGCTTTCTTT. Residues: CASSSQGNTEAFF. Together with reference TRBV7-6 and TRBJ1-1, the CDR3 gives the full variable domain: GAGVSQSPRYKVTKRGQDVALRCDPISGHVSLYWYRQALGQGPEFLTYFNYEAQQDKSGLPNDRFSAERPEGSISTLTIQRTEQRDSAMYRCASSSQGNTEAFFGQGTRLTVV.

The V call is TRBV5-1, the J call TRBJ2-4; 9 nucleotides line up with TRBD2. The germline V gene encodes CDR1 SGHRS and CDR2 YFSETQ. This CDR3 comprises 14 residues. Germline trimming cut 6 bases from V and 7 bases from J; bases unmatched to any gene: 8. CDR3 nucleotide sequence: TGCGCCAGCAATTTAGCGGGAGAAGGTAACATTCAGTACTTC. Residues: CASNLAGEGNIQYF. The full variable domain, in which reference TRBV5-1 and TRBJ2-4 provide the parts outside the CDR3, is KAGVTQTPRYLIKTRGQQVTLSCSPISGHRSVSWYQQTPGQGLQFLFEYFSETQRNKGNFPGRFSGRQFSNSRSEMNVSTLELGDSALYLCASNLAGEGNIQYFGAGTRLSVL.

V usage is TRBV5-1 and J usage is TRBJ2-3, with 13 bases aligning to TRBD2. The germline V gene encodes CDR1 SGHRS and CDR2 YFSETQ. V shed 4 bases, J shed 5 bases, and the junction held 4 bases outside the gene matches. The CDR3 is made up of 15 amino acids. CDR3 amino acids: CASSTGTSGEDTQYF. CDR3 in DNA: TGCGCCAGCAGCACAGGGACTAGCGGGGAAGATACGCAGTATTTT.

The chain uses TRBV7-2 and TRBJ1-4; 8 bases are shared with TRBD1. There are 15 residues in the CDR3. CDR1 and CDR2 from the germline V gene are SGHTA and FQGNSA. The ends lost 4 bases at V and 0 bases at J; junction bases unmatched: 1. The DNA for the CDR3 is TGTGCCAGCAGCTCGACAGGGGCAACTAATGAAAAACTGTTTTTT. Residues: CASSSTGATNEKLFF.